Detailed here is one T cell receptor (beta chain). Its cognate antigen is unknown. The length of the CDR3 is 15 residues. The data originate from a study of shared clonotypes between healthy human individuals. Assay: immunoSEQ multiplex PCR; the TCRdb copy retains only in-frame clones and omits some. Of a few million clones in the sample, about 92% are singletons; the top ten hold 0.39%. General study results and limits: Across subsets, estimated richness was generally greater for naive than for memory populations.

Sequencing used naive CD4+ T cells from PBMCs. Stated subset: CD45RA+ positively selected. V and J are TRBV21-1 and TRBJ2-7; no DNA check was done on the table's D call, TRBD2. TRBV21-1 is reported as a pseudogene. The receptor's source is a man between 18 and 35 years old in good health. Some clones in this sample may be carry-over from other donors' samples. CDR3 amino acids: CASSSPGAGRYEQYF. CDR3 coding DNA: TGTGCCAGCAGCTCCCCCGGGGCAGGGAGGTACGAGCAGTACTTC.